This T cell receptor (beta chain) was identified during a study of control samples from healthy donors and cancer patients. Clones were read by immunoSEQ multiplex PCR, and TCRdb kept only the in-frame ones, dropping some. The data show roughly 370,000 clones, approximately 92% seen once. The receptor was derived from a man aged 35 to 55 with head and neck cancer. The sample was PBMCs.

CDR3: CASGLTTGYNEQFF. The CDR3 DNA follows: TGTGCTAGTGGTTTGACGACAGGGTACAATGAGCAGTTCTTC. The rearrangement joins TRBV12-5 to TRBJ2-1, with 7 bases fitting TRBD1. CDR3 length: 14 residues. The V segment lost 2 bases and the J segment 4 bases; nucleotides outside the gene matches: 2. Germline loops: CDR1 LGHNT, CDR2 FRNRAP.